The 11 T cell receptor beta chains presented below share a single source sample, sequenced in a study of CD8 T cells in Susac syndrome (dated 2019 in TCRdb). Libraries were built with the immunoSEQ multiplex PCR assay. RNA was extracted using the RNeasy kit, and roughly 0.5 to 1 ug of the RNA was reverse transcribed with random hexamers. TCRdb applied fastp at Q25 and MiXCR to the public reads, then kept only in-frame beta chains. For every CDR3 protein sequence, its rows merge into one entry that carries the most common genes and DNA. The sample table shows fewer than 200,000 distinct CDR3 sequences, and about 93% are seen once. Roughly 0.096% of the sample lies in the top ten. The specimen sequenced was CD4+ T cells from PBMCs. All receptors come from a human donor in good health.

The CDR3 protein is CASSQEYVTAFF. The CDR3 coding sequence is TGTGCCAGCAGCCAAGAGTATGTAACCGCTTTCTTT. V is TRBV14 and J is TRBJ1-1; D is uncertain. Trimming pared 0 bases from V and 11 bases from J, leaving 10 bases between. The length of the CDR3 is 12 residues. The germline V gene has CDR1 SGHDN and CDR2 FVKESK.

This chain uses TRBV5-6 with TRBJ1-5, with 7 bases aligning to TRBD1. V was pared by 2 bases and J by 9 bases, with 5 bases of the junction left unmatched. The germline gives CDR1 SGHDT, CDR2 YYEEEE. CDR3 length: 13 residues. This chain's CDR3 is CASSFQGDPPQHF. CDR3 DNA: TGTGCCAGCAGCTTCCAGGGGGATCCGCCCCAGCATTTT.

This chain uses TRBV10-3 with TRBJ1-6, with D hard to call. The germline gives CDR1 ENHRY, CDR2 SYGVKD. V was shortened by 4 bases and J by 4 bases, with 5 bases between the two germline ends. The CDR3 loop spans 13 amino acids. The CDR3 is CAISVGYNSPLHF. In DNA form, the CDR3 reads TGTGCCATCAGTGTAGGGTATAATTCACCCCTCCACTTT.

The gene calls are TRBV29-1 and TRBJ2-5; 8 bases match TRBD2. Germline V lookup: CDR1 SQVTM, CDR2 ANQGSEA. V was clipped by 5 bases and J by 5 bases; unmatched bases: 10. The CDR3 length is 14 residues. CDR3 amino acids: CSVSQSGGKETQYF. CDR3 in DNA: TGCAGCGTTTCTCAAAGCGGGGGTAAGGAGACCCAGTACTTC.

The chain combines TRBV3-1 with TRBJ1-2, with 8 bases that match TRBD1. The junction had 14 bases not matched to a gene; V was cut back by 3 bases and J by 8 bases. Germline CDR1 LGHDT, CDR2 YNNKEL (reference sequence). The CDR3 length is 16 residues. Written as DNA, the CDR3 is TGTGCCAGCAGCCATCTCCCGGGACAGGAGCTCCCGGGCTACACCTTC. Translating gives CASSHLPGQELPGYTF.

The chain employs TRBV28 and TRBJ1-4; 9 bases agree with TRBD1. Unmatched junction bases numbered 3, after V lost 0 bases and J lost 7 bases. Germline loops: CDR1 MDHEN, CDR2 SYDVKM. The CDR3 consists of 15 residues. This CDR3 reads CASSLWGTGSEKLFF. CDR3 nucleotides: TGTGCCAGCAGTTTATGGGGGACAGGGAGTGAAAAACTGTTTTTT.

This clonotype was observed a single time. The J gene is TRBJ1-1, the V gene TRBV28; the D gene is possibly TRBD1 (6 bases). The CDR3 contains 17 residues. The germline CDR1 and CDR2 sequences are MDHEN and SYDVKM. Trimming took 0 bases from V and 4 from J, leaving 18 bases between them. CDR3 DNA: TGTGCCAGCAGTTTATGGGGAGGTCTGGGGGCGGGCACTGAAGCTTTCTTT. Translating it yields CASSLWGGLGAGTEAFF. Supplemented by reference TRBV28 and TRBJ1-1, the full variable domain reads DVKVTQSSRYLVKRTGEKVFLECVQDMDHENMFWYRQDPGLGLRLIYFSYDVKMKEKGDIPEGYSVSREKKERFSLILESASTNQTSMYLCASSLWGGLGAGTEAFFGQGTRLTVV.

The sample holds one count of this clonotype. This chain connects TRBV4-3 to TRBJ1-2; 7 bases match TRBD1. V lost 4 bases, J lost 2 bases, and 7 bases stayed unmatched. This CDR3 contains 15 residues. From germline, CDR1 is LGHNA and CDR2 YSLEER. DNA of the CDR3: TGCGCCAGCAGCCCAGAGGGACAGTCCAACTATGGCTACACCTTC. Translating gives CASSPEGQSNYGYTF.

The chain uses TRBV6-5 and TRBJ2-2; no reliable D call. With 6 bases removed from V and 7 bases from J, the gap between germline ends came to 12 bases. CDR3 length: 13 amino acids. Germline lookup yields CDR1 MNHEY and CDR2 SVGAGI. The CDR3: CASRRSLYGELFF. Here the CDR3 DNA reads TGTGCCAGCAGGCGAAGCCTTTACGGGGAGCTGTTTTTT.

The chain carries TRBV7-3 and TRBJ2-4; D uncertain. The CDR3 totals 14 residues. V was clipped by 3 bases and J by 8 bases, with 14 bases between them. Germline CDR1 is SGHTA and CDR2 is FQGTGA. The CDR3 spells CASSFSGPRDIQYF. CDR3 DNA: TGTGCCAGCAGCTTCTCAGGCCCTAGGGACATTCAGTACTTC.

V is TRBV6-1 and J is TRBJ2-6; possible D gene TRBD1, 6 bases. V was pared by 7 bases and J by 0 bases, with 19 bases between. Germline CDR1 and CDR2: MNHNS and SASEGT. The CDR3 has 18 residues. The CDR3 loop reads CASTQAGQLNSGANVLTF. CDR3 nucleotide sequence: TGTGCCAGCACCCAGGCAGGACAGCTGAACTCTGGGGCCAACGTCCTGACTTTC.